Listed here is a single T cell receptor beta chain. This record comes from a study of blood T cell repertoires in COVID-19. On the study more broadly: Specimens from acute and convalescent COVID-19 originated in the United States, Italy and Spain. PBMCs, B-cell-depleted T cells, or T cells provided the cDNA or gDNA that made up the material.

The germline V and J ends were trimmed by 0 bases and 2 bases, with 10 bases remaining between them. Germline values: CDR1 MNHEY, CDR2 SVGAGI. The CDR3 is made up of 15 amino acids. Per the study methods: Researchers report that nucleated cell counts were estimated from reference gene primer amplification. TCRdb's table, derived via immunoSEQ multiplex PCR, lists solely in-frame clones and lacks some. V, J and clone size were drawn from that table, and D and trimming were deduced from the DNA. The top ten hold less than 2% of the sample, which has 250,000 or so clones, over 80% seen once. The receptor comes from a woman aged 40 to 50 who had recovered from COVID-19. This chain joins TRBV6-5 and TRBJ1-1, with unresolved D. Material: peripheral blood. The CDR3 is CASSYSFRRNTEAFF. In DNA, the CDR3 is TGTGCCAGCAGTTACTCGTTCAGGCGAAACACTGAAGCTTTCTTT.